One sample yielded the 14 T cell receptor beta chains listed below, sequenced in a study of T cell responses to AZD1222 COVID-19 vaccine. Some clones are missing from TCRdb's copy, which holds only in-frame ones; the method was immunoSEQ multiplex PCR. Among roughly 180,000 clones listed, 87% were seen once. The sequenced sample was peripheral blood, obtained on day 0 of MenACWY control vaccination. Receptors were obtained from an adult in good health.

This sequence joins TRBV7-3 and TRBJ2-3; D is perhaps TRBD1 (6 bases). The germline V and J ends were trimmed by 2 bases and 4 bases, with 16 bases remaining between them. From germline, CDR1 is SGHTA and CDR2 FQGTGA. The CDR3 runs 16 residues. The CDR3, as DNA: TGTGCCAGCAGCTTAGGGGGCAGGGGAAGCGCAGATACGCAGTATTTT. Its protein product is CASSLGGRGSADTQYF.

This chain connects TRBV28 to TRBJ1-5, with D uncertain. From germline, CDR1 is MDHEN and CDR2 SYDVKM. V lost 3 bases to trimming and J lost 1 base, with 7 bases between them. The CDR3 is 14 residues long. CDR3 coding DNA: TGTGCCAGCAGTTTTACCGGCAGCAATCAGCCCCAGCATTTT. This sequence encodes CASSFTGSNQPQHF.

This chain joins TRBV7-7 and TRBJ2-2; D remains unclear. V lost 5 bases and J 5 bases, leaving 9 bases between the germline ends. Germline loops: CDR1 SSHAT, CDR2 FNYEAQ (reference sequence). The CDR3 loop spans 13 amino acids. The CDR3 region has the DNA TGTGCCAGCAGCCCTACAGTGACCGGGGAGCTGTTTTTT. This gives the protein CASSPTVTGELFF.

The CDR3 loop is CATSDGPSGYTDTQYF. The CDR3 region has the DNA TGTGCCACCAGTGATGGACCTAGCGGGTACACAGATACGCAGTATTTT. The chain carries TRBV24-1 and TRBJ2-3; 8 bases map to TRBD2. With 3 bases clipped from V and 2 bases from J, the junction kept 6 bases outside the gene matches. The CDR3 consists of 16 residues. Germline V gene data show CDR1 as KGHDR and CDR2 as SFDVKD.

This chain joins TRBV4-2 and TRBJ2-7; D is tentatively TRBD1 or TRBD2 (5 bases each). Trimming pared 4 bases from V and 1 base from J, leaving 14 bases between. The CDR3 length is 15 residues. Germline-derived CDR1 and CDR2 are LGHNA and YNFKEQ. The CDR3: CASSLGTPISYEQYF. The DNA for the CDR3 is TGTGCCAGCAGCCTAGGGACGCCGATTTCCTACGAGCAGTACTTC.

V usage is TRBV5-4 and J usage is TRBJ2-5, with 10 positions matching TRBD1. CDR1 SGHNT and CDR2 YYREEE come from the germline V gene (reference sequence). J lost 3 bases, V lost 4 bases, and 6 bases had no gene match. The CDR3 totals 15 residues. CDR3 DNA: TGTGCCAGCAGCCCGACAGGGGGCGAGGAAGAGACCCAGTACTTC. This gives the protein CASSPTGGEEETQYF. Together with reference TRBV5-4 and TRBJ2-5, the CDR3 gives the full variable domain: ETGVTQSPTHLIKTRGQQVTLRCSSQSGHNTVSWYQQALGQGPQFIFQYYREEENGRGNFPPRFSGLQFPNYSSELNVNALELDDSALYLCASSPTGGEEETQYFGPGTRLLVL.

The gene calls are TRBV19 and TRBJ1-1, with D uncertain. Germline CDR1 LNHDA, CDR2 SQIVND (reference sequence). The CDR3 loop spans 11 amino acids. V lost 3 bases and J 4 bases, leaving 3 bases between the germline ends. The CDR3 coding sequence is TGTGCCAGTAGTATGTCCACTGAAGCTTTCTTT. Encoded protein: CASSMSTEAFF.

The chain uses TRBV7-2 and TRBJ2-2; 14 nucleotides align to TRBD2. The ends lost 5 bases at V and 3 bases at J; junction bases unmatched: 8. Germline CDR1 and CDR2: SGHTA and FQGNSA. The CDR3 is 18 residues long. The DNA for the CDR3 is TGTGCCAGCAGCACTAAACCGGGACTAGCGGGAGACACCGGGGAGCTGTTTTTT. This translates into CASSTKPGLAGDTGELFF.

The chain couples TRBV7-9 to TRBJ2-1, with D perhaps matching TRBD1 (5 bases). The CDR3 has 13 residues. Trimming left V 6 bases short and J 8 bases short, with 14 bases between. Germline V gene data show CDR1 as SEHNR and CDR2 as FQNEAQ (reference sequence). The CDR3 sequence is CASSSDSRDEQFF. The CDR3 nucleotides are TGTGCCAGCAGTTCCGATAGCAGGGATGAGCAGTTCTTC.

The V call is TRBV18, the J call TRBJ2-2; D may be TRBD2 (6 bases). The CDR3 extends over 16 amino acids. Per germline, CDR1 KGHSH and CDR2 LQKENI. V was pared by 3 bases and J by 5 bases, with 16 bases between. The CDR3 region has the DNA TGTGCCAGCTCACCCCCGGGAACCCGGGGGACCGGGGAGCTGTTTTTT. Amino acid sequence: CASSPPGTRGTGELFF.

The V call is TRBV19, the J call TRBJ2-2, with a weak D call TRBD2 (5 bases). Germline lookup yields CDR1 LNHDA and CDR2 SQIVND (reference sequence). The CDR3 has 15 amino acids. The ends were cut back, 6 bases at V and 7 bases at J, with 18 bases in the middle. CDR3 amino acids: CASSRGAASFGELFF. The CDR3 region has the DNA TGTGCCAGTAGCCGTGGTGCGGCTAGCTTCGGGGAGCTGTTTTTT.

This clone was picked up a small number of times. The genes are TRBV3-1 (or the pseudogene TRBV3-2) and TRBJ2-7; the D call may be TRBD1 or TRBD2 (6 bases each). The ends were cut back, 4 bases at V and 9 bases at J, with 16 bases in the middle. The length of the CDR3 is 13 residues. Germline loops: CDR1 LGHDT, CDR2 YNNKEL (reference sequence). The CDR3: CASSPGRGGGQYF. Here the CDR3 DNA reads TGTGCCAGCAGCCCTGGCAGGGGAGGAGGGCAGTACTTC.

The CDR3 spells CASSNGQGSSYEQYF. As DNA, the CDR3 is TGTGCCAGTAGTAACGGACAGGGAAGCTCCTACGAGCAGTACTTC. The V gene is TRBV19, the J gene TRBJ2-7; TRBD1 matches 8 bases. This CDR3 has 15 residues. The V and J ends lost 4 bases and 0 bases, in that order; junction bases with no gene match: 5. Germline V gene sequence: CDR1 LNHDA, CDR2 SQIVND (reference sequence). Filled out from reference TRBV19 and TRBJ2-7, the complete variable domain reads DGGITQSPKYLFRKEGQNVTLSCEQNLNHDAMYWYRQDPGQGLRLIYYSQIVNDFQKGDIAEGYSVSREKKESFPLTVTSAQKNPTAFYLCASSNGQGSSYEQYFGPGTRLTVT.

Here the CDR3 reads CSVDQRWSRSHEQFF. DNA for the CDR3: TGCAGCGTTGACCAGAGGTGGAGTCGGTCACATGAGCAGTTCTTC. The rearrangement joins TRBV29-1 to TRBJ2-1; D ambiguous. In germline, CDR1 is SQVTM, CDR2 ANQGSEA. The ends were cut back, 3 bases at V and 8 bases at J, with 20 bases in the middle. This CDR3 comprises 15 residues.